The rows below give T cell receptor beta chains drawn from one sample of a study of blood T cells in healthy people across ages. TCRdb itself ran the 5' RACE reads through MiXCR, one entry per CDR3 protein. The sample shows about 1.8 million distinct CDR3 sequences, 40% to 55% of them seen only once. Sequencing input: blood. These TCRs come from a woman in her thirties or forties in good health. The CDR3 runs from the conserved cysteine through the conserved F or W. The order of the fields is J gene, clone size, V gene, D gene, CDR3 protein, CDR3 DNA. D genes are given only for firm matches. Not all rows give a size; the values are once, few, many and, for expanded clones, a class.

TRBJ2-7,.,TRBV7-9,.,CASSLGWQGNGEQYF,TGTGCCAGCAGCTTAGGTTGGCAGGGAAATGGCGAGCAGTACTTC
TRBJ1-4,.,TRBV28,.,CASSDRRSLFF,TGTGCCAGCAGTGATAGAAGGTCACTGTTTTTT
TRBJ2-1,.,TRBV14,TRBD1,CASSNRQGLYNEQFF,TGTGCCAGCAGCAATCGACAGGGCCTCTACAATGAGCAGTTCTTC
TRBJ1-5,.,TRBV3-1,TRBD1,CASSQNSGQGSQPQHF,TGTGCCAGCAGCCAAAACAGCGGACAGGGGTCACAGCCCCAGCATTTT
TRBJ2-7,once,TRBV20-1,TRBD2,CSAPLSRGGRSEQYF,TGCAGTGCCCCCCTCTCGCGGGGGGGGCGTAGTGAGCAGTACTTC
TRBJ1-4,.,TRBV4-3,.,CASSQATGGGNEKLFF,TGCGCCAGCAGCCAGGCGACCGGCGGGGGGAATGAAAAACTGTTTTTT
TRBJ1-2,.,TRBV5-1,.,CASSQTATGYYGYTF,TGCGCCAGCAGCCAGACGGCGACAGGATACTATGGCTACACCTTC
TRBJ2-7,few,TRBV6-7,.,CASRLQPGYEQYF,TGTGCCAGCAGACTCCAACCGGGCTACGAGCAGTACTTC
TRBJ1-2,.,TRBV11-2,TRBD1,CASTVRGTGNYGYTF,TGTGCCAGCACTGTCCGAGGGACAGGGAACTATGGCTACACCTTC
TRBJ1-5,.,TRBV5-5,.,CASSLVPGTISNQPQHF,TGTGCCAGCAGCTTGGTGCCAGGGACGATAAGCAATCAGCCCCAGCATTTT
TRBJ2-7,.,TRBV5-6,.,CASSWAGLEQYF,TGTGCCAGCAGCTGGGCGGGTCTTGAGCAGTACTTC
TRBJ2-7,few,TRBV7-9,.,CASSGTGQPYEQYF,TGTGCCAGCAGCGGAACAGGGCAACCCTACGAGCAGTACTTC
TRBJ2-3,.,TRBV7-9,.,CASSVSALGTQYF,TGTGCCAGCAGCGTATCAGCGCTAGGGACGCAGTATTTT
TRBJ2-5,many,TRBV7-2,TRBD1,CASSPAGTGQETQYF,TGTGCCAGCAGCCCTGCCGGGACAGGCCAAGAGACCCAGTACTTC
TRBJ2-7,.,TRBV20-1,TRBD2,CSALRTSGGYEQYF,TGCAGTGCTTTACGGACTAGCGGGGGATACGAGCAGTACTTC
TRBJ2-1,.,TRBV5-1,TRBD1,CASSLTDGTGAQGEQFF,TGCGCCAGCAGCTTAACCGACGGGACAGGGGCGCAAGGTGAGCAGTTCTTC
TRBJ2-7,.,TRBV7-2,.,CASSLSRDKRHEQYF,TGTGCCAGCAGCCTGAGCCGGGACAAACGTCACGAGCAGTACTTC
TRBJ2-5,.,TRBV7-2,.,CASSASRETQYF,TGTGCCAGCAGCGCAAGCCGAGAGACCCAGTACTTC
TRBJ2-7,few,TRBV10-2,TRBD2,CASSDRRGTASYEQYF,TGCGCCAGCAGTGATCGGCGGGGGACCGCCTCCTACGAGCAGTACTTC
TRBJ2-7,once,TRBV6-2/TRBV6-3,TRBD1,CASSYRGQGHEQYF,TGTGCCAGCAGTTACCGGGGACAGGGACACGAGCAGTACTTC
TRBJ2-7,.,TRBV5-5,.,CASSLSTSGFGEQYF,TGTGCCAGCAGCCTCTCCACCTCAGGGTTCGGCGAGCAGTACTTC
TRBJ2-3,.,TRBV28,.,CASRAEGLQDTQYF,TGTGCCAGCAGGGCTGAAGGCCTGCAGGATACGCAGTATTTT
TRBJ2-1,.,TRBV7-9,TRBD1,CASSSIGTGQYNEQFF,TGTGCCAGCAGCTCTATCGGGACAGGGCAATACAATGAGCAGTTCTTC
TRBJ2-7,.,TRBV7-9,.,CASSLSDERVGPYEQYF,TGTGCCAGCAGCCTCTCCGATGAGCGGGTGGGTCCCTACGAGCAGTACTTC
TRBJ2-3,.,TRBV10-3,.,CAISLLQGSPDTQYF,TGTGCCATCAGCCTCCTACAGGGAAGCCCAGATACGCAGTATTTT
TRBJ2-3,.,TRBV20-1,TRBD2,CSARDTSGGAIDTQYF,TGCAGTGCTAGAGATACTAGCGGGGGGGCTATAGATACGCAGTATTTT
TRBJ2-5,few,TRBV29-1,.,CSGSPEQETQYF,TGCAGCGGATCCCCAGAACAAGAGACCCAGTACTTC
TRBJ1-2,few,TRBV7-8,.,CASSLDFRDGYGYTF,TGTGCCAGCAGCTTAGATTTCAGGGATGGCTATGGCTACACCTTC
TRBJ2-1,few,TRBV5-1,.,CASSLDVREANEQFF,TGCGCCAGCAGCTTGGATGTCCGAGAGGCCAATGAGCAGTTCTTC
TRBJ2-1,few,TRBV13,TRBD1,CASSSPGDRGNNEQFF,TGTGCCAGCAGCTCTCCCGGGGACAGGGGTAACAATGAGCAGTTCTTC
TRBJ1-1,.,TRBV6-2/TRBV6-3,.,CASSWRAGSRNTEAFF,TGTGCCAGCAGTTGGAGGGCAGGGAGCAGAAACACTGAAGCTTTCTTT
TRBJ2-5,few,TRBV7-2,.,CASSPRRLGVQETQYF,TGTGCCAGCAGTCCCCGACGACTGGGGGTCCAGGAGACCCAGTACTTC
TRBJ2-3,.,TRBV2,.,CASSAYRDTDTQYF,TGTGCCAGCAGTGCCTACAGGGATACAGATACGCAGTATTTT
TRBJ2-5,few,TRBV4-3,TRBD1,CASTQGAGPQETQYF,TGCGCCAGCACCCAGGGGGCTGGACCTCAAGAGACCCAGTACTTC
TRBJ1-5,.,TRBV28,.,CASSPPYRLHSNQPQHF,TGTGCCAGCAGTCCCCCTTACAGGCTTCATAGCAATCAGCCCCAGCATTTT
TRBJ1-1,.,TRBV4-1,TRBD1,CASSHPRTGGADEAFF,TGCGCCAGCAGCCACCCCAGGACAGGGGGCGCAGATGAAGCTTTCTTT
TRBJ1-6,.,TRBV5-1,.,CASSLAAVSYDSPLHF,TGCGCCAGCAGCTTGGCGGCCGTCAGCTATGATTCACCCCTCCACTTT
TRBJ1-5,.,TRBV11-2,TRBD1,CASGQSPTGRPNQPQHF,TGTGCCAGCGGACAATCACCGACAGGGAGGCCAAATCAGCCCCAGCATTTT
TRBJ2-7,.,TRBV6-6,TRBD2,CASTLRTRWGDEQYF,TGTGCCAGCACCTTACGGACTAGGTGGGGCGACGAGCAGTACTTC
TRBJ2-7,few,TRBV6-2/TRBV6-3,TRBD1,CASGRDSAKKQYF,TGTGCCAGCGGACGGGACAGCGCTAAAAAGCAGTACTTC
TRBJ2-1,.,TRBV7-3,.,CASSHRRISPEMSSYNEQFF,TGTGCCAGCAGCCACCGAAGGATCTCACCCGAAATGAGCTCCTACAATGAGCAGTTCTTC
TRBJ2-7,.,TRBV7-2,.,CASSLAAGRINEQYF,TGTGCCAGCAGCTTAGCGGCAGGGAGGATTAATGAGCAGTACTTC
TRBJ2-7,few,TRBV18,TRBD2,CASSPLTSGGTRSYEQYF,TGTGCCAGCTCACCACTTACTAGCGGGGGGACCCGTTCCTACGAGCAGTACTTC
TRBJ2-3,.,TRBV6-5,TRBD1,CASSYIGQGADTQYF,TGTGCCAGCAGTTACATTGGACAGGGGGCAGATACGCAGTATTTT
TRBJ1-6,.,TRBV7-2,TRBD1,CASSSRTGSNSPLHF,TGTGCCAGCAGCTCTAGGACAGGAAGTAATTCACCCCTCCACTTT
TRBJ2-5,few,TRBV9,TRBD2,CASSSGGGLAQETQYF,TGTGCCAGCAGCTCCGGGGGGGGACTAGCCCAAGAGACCCAGTACTTC